Described below is a single T cell receptor beta chain sequence and its context. Its target is not known. Using immunoSEQ multiplex PCR, the repertoire was profiled, and TCRdb retains in-frame clones only, with some absent. The top ten clones hold roughly 1.8% of a sample with around 130,000 clones, roughly 90% of them seen once. These data originate in a study of T cells in localized non-small cell lung cancer. Study results and limitations: Because researchers sequenced only one region of the tumor, heterogeneity is still possible. Uninvolved neighboring lung showed the greatest T cell clonality, exceeding tumor. Within adjacent lung there appeared a median approximately 58 of the top 100 tumor clones.

Looked up from germline, CDR1 is SQVTM and CDR2 is ANQGSEA. CDR3 size: 16 residues. Germline trimming cut 2 bases from V and 6 bases from J; bases unmatched to any gene: 15. The TCR was taken from a female donor over 55 with stage I lung adenocarcinoma. The chain recombines TRBV29-1 with TRBJ2-7, with 8 positions matching TRBD2. The sample here was peripheral blood, taken before any cancer treatment. The CDR3 loop reads CSVEFGVSGTSAEQYF. CDR3 sequence (DNA): TGCAGCGTTGAATTTGGGGTTAGCGGGACCTCCGCCGAGCAGTACTTC.